The 16 T cell receptor beta chains presented below share a single source sample, sequenced in a study of Tregs in tolerant kidney transplant recipients. Data came from immunoSEQ multiplex PCR; TCRdb stores just in-frame clones and leaves some out. Of about 110,000 clones in the sample, 85% to 90% were seen once. Sequenced material: CD4+ T cells from blood, taken before the transplant. The receptors stem from a human donor who received a combined kidney and bone marrow transplant.

The V call is TRBV12-5, the J call TRBJ1-1; maybe TRBD1 (6 bases). Germline CDR1 LGHNT, CDR2 FRNRAP. The V end lost 6 bases, the J end lost 1 base, and 12 bases lay between the germline ends. This CDR3 spans 14 amino acids. The CDR3 region is CASGGDTTNTEAFF. Here the CDR3 DNA reads TGTGCTAGTGGGGGGGACACGACGAACACTGAAGCTTTCTTT. Full variable domain (rest looked up from reference TRBV12-5 and TRBJ1-1): DARVTQTPRHKVTEMGQEVTMRCQPILGHNTVFWYRQTMMQGLELLAYFRNRAPLDDSGMPKDRFSAEMPDATLATLKIQPSEPRDSAVYFCASGGDTTNTEAFFGQGTRLTVV.

The chain combines TRBV28 with TRBJ2-7, with 14 bases lining up with TRBD2. V was pared by 6 bases and J by 7 bases, with 11 bases of the junction left unmatched. The germline V gene encodes CDR1 MDHEN and CDR2 SYDVKM. The CDR3 runs 16 residues. CDR3 bases: TGTGCCAGCAGCACCTCTGGACTAGCGGGGGGAGAGGAGCAGTACTTC. This translates into CASSTSGLAGGEEQYF.

V and J are TRBV5-1 and TRBJ1-1; 9 bases are a match to TRBD1. V lost 2 bases, J lost 4 bases, and 9 bases stayed unmatched. Germline-derived CDR1 and CDR2 are SGHRS and YFSETQ. The CDR3 consists of 16 residues. CDR3 bases: TGCGCCAGCAGCTTAACCGGGACAGGGTTAGGCACTGAAGCTTTCTTT. Translated, it gives CASSLTGTGLGTEAFF. The variable domain in full, completed from reference TRBV5-1 and TRBJ1-1, reads KAGVTQTPRYLIKTRGQQVTLSCSPISGHRSVSWYQQTPGQGLQFLFEYFSETQRNKGNFPGRFSGRQFSNSRSEMNVSTLELGDSALYLCASSLTGTGLGTEAFFGQGTRLTVV.

The CDR3 protein is CASSDRASRGYTF. The DNA of the CDR3 is TGTGCCAGCAGTGACAGGGCCTCTCGAGGCTACACCTTC. The chain joins TRBV25-1 to TRBJ1-2; D is possibly TRBD1 (5 bases). The CDR3 has 13 amino acids. Trimming stripped 3 bases from V and 8 bases from J, with 13 bases between. The germline V gene encodes CDR1 MGHDK and CDR2 SYGVNS.

This clone was detected a few times. The CDR3: CASSQGRTGGTYEQYF. The CDR3 DNA reads TGTGCCAGCAGCCAAGGGCGGACAGGGGGAACCTACGAGCAGTACTTC. The chain is built from TRBV14 and TRBJ2-7; the match to TRBD1 covers 10 bases. J lost 2 bases, V lost 1 base, and 5 bases had no gene match. The germline V gene encodes CDR1 SGHDN and CDR2 FVKESK. The CDR3 loop spans 16 amino acids.

The genes are TRBV5-4 and TRBJ2-7, with D possibly TRBD1 on 6 matching bases. The CDR3 spans 14 residues. Trimming took 4 bases from V and 5 from J, leaving 16 bases between them. The germline V gene encodes CDR1 SGHNT and CDR2 YYREEE (reference sequence). The CDR3 reads CASSDRRGRNEQYF. CDR3 nucleotide sequence: TGTGCCAGCAGCGACCGCAGGGGTCGCAACGAGCAGTACTTC. Full variable domain (outside the CDR3, taken from reference TRBV5-4 and TRBJ2-7): ETGVTQSPTHLIKTRGQQVTLRCSSQSGHNTVSWYQQALGQGPQFIFQYYREEENGRGNFPPRFSGLQFPNYSSELNVNALELDDSALYLCASSDRRGRNEQYFGPGTRLTVT.

In its sample, this clone was seen a few times. The J gene is TRBJ1-1, the V gene TRBV10-2; the D is unclear. Trimming cost V 6 bases and J 6 bases, with 8 bases left between them. This CDR3 is built from 11 residues. Germline V gives CDR1 WSHSY, CDR2 SAAADI. The CDR3 reads CASRGVAEAFF. In DNA form, the CDR3 reads TGCGCCAGCAGGGGCGTGGCTGAAGCTTTCTTT.

This rearrangement joins TRBV15 to TRBJ2-7, with D maybe TRBD2 (6 bases). CDR1 and CDR2 (germline): LNHNV, YYDKDF (reference sequence). The CDR3 spans 16 residues. The V gene lost 5 bases and the J gene lost 9 bases, with 26 bases spanning the gap. The chain's CDR3 is CATSLARGRHPPPQYF. Here the CDR3 DNA reads TGTGCCACCAGCCTCGCGCGGGGCAGGCACCCCCCCCCGCAGTACTTC.

This clone has just one count. V usage is TRBV5-1 and J usage is TRBJ2-7, with TRBD1 identical over 8 bases. The length of the CDR3 is 15 residues. Unmatched junction bases numbered 10, after V lost 4 bases and J lost 4 bases. Germline values: CDR1 SGHRS, CDR2 YFSETQ. The CDR3 loop reads CASSEVPGQGYEQYF. CDR3 DNA: TGCGCCAGCAGCGAGGTCCCCGGACAGGGATACGAGCAGTACTTC.

The V call is TRBV6-1, the J call TRBJ1-4; 10 positions match TRBD1. Trimming removed 5 bases from V and 8 bases from J; junction bases left unmatched: 5. Germline CDR1 is MNHNS and CDR2 is SASEGT. The CDR3 has 14 amino acids. The CDR3 reads CASSPGQGREKLFF. In DNA, the CDR3 is TGTGCCAGCAGTCCGGGACAGGGGCGGGAAAAACTGTTTTTT.

This clone was detected once. The V and J genes are TRBV5-6 and TRBJ1-2, with 12 bases identical to TRBD1. Trimming at V came to 3 bases and at J to 4 bases, leaving 4 bases not matched to a gene. Looked up from germline, CDR1 is SGHDT and CDR2 is YYEEEE. The CDR3 is 15 amino acids. The CDR3 DNA sequence: TGTGCCAGCAGCTGGGGACAGGGGGCTAGCTATGGCTACACCTTC. Residues: CASSWGQGASYGYTF.

The genes are TRBV25-1 and TRBJ2-1; 8 nucleotides agree with TRBD2. The CDR3 has 15 residues. Germline assignment: CDR1 MGHDK and CDR2 SYGVNS. The V and J ends lost 2 bases and 2 bases, in that order; junction bases with no gene match: 2. CDR3 DNA: TGTGCCAGCAGTGAAGCGGGAGGACCCTACAATGAGCAGTTCTTC. Protein product: CASSEAGGPYNEQFF. Supplemented by reference TRBV25-1 and TRBJ2-1, the full variable domain reads EADIYQTPRYLVIGTGKKITLECSQTMGHDKMYWYQQDPGMELHLIHYSYGVNSTEKGDLSSESTVSRIRTEHFPLTLESARPSHTSQYLCASSEAGGPYNEQFFGPGTRLTVL.

The table lists this clone with a few counts. The chain recombines TRBV7-8 with TRBJ2-7; 9 bases are a match to TRBD2. Germline values: CDR1 SGHVS, CDR2 FQNEAQ. The CDR3 consists of 14 residues. Unmatched junction bases numbered 3, after V lost 5 bases and J lost 1 base. The CDR3 sequence: CASSGLASSYEQYF. The CDR3 DNA reads as TGTGCCAGCAGCGGACTAGCGTCGTCCTACGAGCAGTACTTC.

This rearrangement joins TRBV16 to TRBJ1-1; 8 bases are shared with TRBD1. The CDR3 spans 15 residues. Trimming cost V 4 bases and J 1 base; bases outside gene matches: 5. The germline V gene encodes CDR1 KGHSY and CDR2 FQNENV. The DNA for the CDR3 is TGTGCCAGCAGCCGCAGGGGGCTCCCGAACACTGAAGCTTTCTTT. Translated, it gives CASSRRGLPNTEAFF.

The chain links TRBV19 to TRBJ2-5, with D hard to call. V lost 6 bases to trimming and J lost 3 bases, with 11 bases between them. This CDR3 is built from 13 residues. Germline V CDR1 and CDR2: LNHDA, SQIVND (reference sequence). DNA of the CDR3: TGTGCCAGTAGGATTCAGAATGAAGAGACCCAGTACTTC. This encodes CASRIQNEETQYF. Combining the CDR3 with reference TRBV19 and TRBJ2-5 gives the whole variable domain DGGITQSPKYLFRKEGQNVTLSCEQNLNHDAMYWYRQDPGQGLRLIYYSQIVNDFQKGDIAEGYSVSREKKESFPLTVTSAQKNPTAFYLCASRIQNEETQYFGPGTRLLVL.

The chain combines TRBV7-2 with TRBJ1-3, with unresolved D. The CDR3 loop spans 14 amino acids. Germline lookup yields CDR1 SGHTA and CDR2 FQGNSA. The V gene lost 5 bases and the J gene lost 0 bases, with 8 bases spanning the gap. The CDR3 DNA reads TGTGCCAGCAGCCCCCAAAACTCTGGAAACACCATATATTTT. This gives the protein CASSPQNSGNTIYF.